The 25 T cell receptor beta chains listed next were all sequenced from one sample in a study of regulatory T cells in long-lasting Graves disease. Construction of the TCR beta libraries employed iRepertoire HTBI primers in conjunction with Arm-PCR of CDR3 regions. Via MiXCR, TCRdb re-called the multiplex PCR reads, giving one row per CDR3 protein. The table shows more than 300,000 distinct CDR3 sequences, with 15% to 18% occurring only once. Time point specified: newly diagnosed GD, antithyroid drugs for less than 3 months. RNA isolated from PBMCs was used to make the TCR library. The specimen was peripheral blood mononuclear cells (PBMCs), collected at new diagnosis, from a patient treated with antithyroid drugs. The receptors shown here come from a female donor with Graves disease.

This clonotype was observed at least ten times. The chain has TRBV12-3 or TRBV12-4 and TRBJ2-1, with unresolved D. The CDR3 runs to 15 residues. Trimming took 4 bases from V and 0 from J, leaving 10 bases between them. The CDR3, as DNA: TGTGCCAGCAGTTCAATAGAAAGCTCCTACAATGAGCAGTTCTTC. Its translation is CASSSIESSYNEQFF.

This clonotype was recorded many times. The V gene is TRBV20-1, the J gene TRBJ2-5; TRBD2 matches at 9 bases. CDR3 length equals 15 residues. Germline CDR1 is DFQATT and CDR2 is SNEGSKA (reference sequence). V shed 0 bases, J shed 4 bases, and the junction held 6 bases outside the gene matches. This CDR3 is CSARDLAGGLETQYF. CDR3 DNA sequence: TGCAGTGCTAGAGATCTGGCGGGAGGGCTAGAGACCCAGTACTTC.

This clonotype was found many times. This chain connects TRBV30 to TRBJ1-2, with no clear D. V lost 4 bases, J lost 7 bases, and 19 bases lay in between. Germline values: CDR1 GTSNPN, CDR2 SVGIG (reference sequence). CDR3 size: 14 residues. In nucleotides, the CDR3 is TGTGCCTGGATGTCCGGGCAGGCCCTCGGTGGCTACACCTTC. It yields the protein CAWMSGQALGGYTF. Supplemented by reference TRBV30 and TRBJ1-2, the full variable domain reads SQTIHQWPATLVQPVGSPLSLECTVEGTSNPNLYWYRQAAGRGLQLLFYSVGIGQISSEVPQNLSASRPQDRQFILSSKKLLLSDSGFYLCAWMSGQALGGYTFGSGTRLTVV.

V and J are TRBV19 and TRBJ2-3; the D is unclear. The V and J ends lost 1 base and 4 bases respectively, with 9 bases between them. Germline V gene data show CDR1 as LNHDA and CDR2 as SQIVND (reference sequence). There are 14 residues in the CDR3. DNA of the CDR3: TGTGCCAGTAGTATAGCGGTGGGCGCAGATACGCAGTATTTT. The encoded protein is CASSIAVGADTQYF.

The sample holds many counts of this clonotype. The rearrangement joins TRBV7-2 to TRBJ1-5; 7 bases match TRBD1. The germline V gene encodes CDR1 SGHTA and CDR2 FQGNSA. This CDR3 contains 15 residues. The ends lost 4 bases at V and 6 bases at J; junction bases unmatched: 9. CDR3 nucleotides: TGTGCCAGCAGCTCGAAAGAGGGGGCAGGTCAGCCCCAGCATTTT. This sequence encodes CASSSKEGAGQPQHF.

This clonotype has at least ten counts. The V and J genes are TRBV6-1 and TRBJ2-3, with TRBD2 matching 11 bases. The junction had 6 bases not matched to a gene; V was cut back by 7 bases and J by 6 bases. The CDR3 is 14 amino acids. The germline CDR1 and CDR2 sequences are MNHNS and SASEGT. DNA for the CDR3: TGTGCCAGCACTTCACTAGCGGGAGTCGATACGCAGTATTTT. It codes for CASTSLAGVDTQYF.

This clonotype was counted between two and nine times. The V gene is TRBV3-1, the J gene TRBJ2-5, with no clear D. Germline loops: CDR1 LGHDT, CDR2 YNNKEL (reference sequence). Trimming took off 7 bases at V and 0 bases at J, with 24 bases between the two ends. The CDR3 length is 18 residues. As DNA, the CDR3 is TGTGCCAGCACCAAAGGGTCGATGATACCTTCGTACCAAGAGACCCAGTACTTC. This translates into CASTKGSMIPSYQETQYF.

This clonotype was recorded at least ten times. The rearrangement uses TRBV3-1 and TRBJ2-1; D unresolved. The CDR3 sequence is 13 residues long. V lost 0 bases to trimming and J lost 6 bases, with 6 bases between them. CDR1 is LGHDT, CDR2 YNNKEL, per germline (reference sequence). The DNA for the CDR3 is TGTGCCAGCAGCCAAGACTGGGGCAATGAGCAGTTCTTC. It specifies CASSQDWGNEQFF.

The chain has TRBV19 and TRBJ1-1; perhaps TRBD1 as D (5 bases). Deletions cut 9 bases from V and 1 base from J, with 27 bases between. The CDR3 consists of 18 residues. Looked up from germline, CDR1 is LNHDA and CDR2 is SQIVND (reference sequence). The CDR3 is CASRPGLESPRANTEAFF. The CDR3 nucleotides are TGTGCCAGCAGACCGGGACTGGAGAGTCCGCGGGCGAACACTGAAGCTTTCTTT.

This clonotype has a count of ten or more. The V gene is TRBV12-3 or TRBV12-4, the J gene TRBJ2-7; 9 bases match TRBD1. The CDR3 loop spans 13 amino acids. Losses at the gene ends were 5 bases for V and 3 bases for J; bases not matched to a gene: 2. The chain's CDR3 is CASSTTGGYEQYF. CDR3 sequence (DNA): TGTGCCAGCAGTACGACAGGGGGCTACGAGCAGTACTTC.

This clonotype was detected ten times or more. V is TRBV27 and J is TRBJ2-5; D remains ambiguous. The germline gives CDR1 MNHEY, CDR2 SMNVEV (reference sequence). The CDR3 covers 12 residues. The ends were cut back, 3 bases at V and 4 bases at J, with 6 bases in the middle. In DNA, the CDR3 is TGTGCCAGCAGTTTGAATGGAGAGACCCAGTACTTC. Amino acids: CASSLNGETQYF.

This clonotype was detected many times. The rearrangement joins TRBV5-1 to TRBJ2-7, with D perhaps TRBD2 (5 bases). V was cut by 9 bases and J by 1 base, with 14 bases left in between. Per germline, CDR1 SGHRS and CDR2 YFSETQ. The CDR3 is made up of 13 amino acids. Here the CDR3 DNA reads TGCGCCACCGCTCTTAGCGCTTCCTACGAGCAGTACTTC. Protein product: CATALSASYEQYF.

The V and J genes are TRBV20-1 and TRBJ2-3; 12 bases are a match to TRBD2. J was trimmed by 6 bases and V by 5 bases; bases with no gene match: 9. The CDR3 is made up of 15 amino acids. Germline-derived CDR1 and CDR2 are DFQATT and SNEGSKA (reference sequence). The CDR3 DNA reads TGCAGTGCTTTAGACCCTAGCGGGAGGGCGGATACGCAGTATTTT. It translates to CSALDPSGRADTQYF.

This clonotype was counted many times. The rearrangement uses TRBV7-3 and TRBJ1-2; TRBD1 is a possible D gene (5 bases). The V end was cut by 0 bases, the J end by 13 bases, with 15 bases between. In germline, CDR1 is SGHTA, CDR2 FQGTGA. The CDR3 has 13 amino acids. The CDR3 region has the DNA TGTGCCAGCAGCTTAACGGCTCCGGGACCAGGCACCTTC. Its translation is CASSLTAPGPGTF.

This sequence joins TRBV4-1 and TRBJ2-7, with D perhaps matching TRBD2 (5 bases). Germline CDR1 reads MGHRA; CDR2 reads YSYEKL. The CDR3 runs 15 residues. Trimming took off 1 base at V and 3 bases at J, with 13 bases between the two ends. The CDR3 DNA is TGCGCCAGCAGCCAAGTTTACGGGAACTTCTACGAGCAGTACTTC. Protein product: CASSQVYGNFYEQYF.

This clonotype was counted many times. The gene calls are TRBV7-2 and TRBJ2-3; no clear D. Trimming took off 0 bases at V and 4 bases at J, with 2 bases between the two ends. The CDR3 consists of 12 residues. CDR1 and CDR2 from the germline V gene are SGHTA and FQGNSA. This CDR3 is CASSLAADTQYF. The CDR3 nucleotides read TGTGCCAGCAGCTTAGCGGCAGATACGCAGTATTTT.

CDR3 amino acids: CASSPGLAHSTDTQYF. In DNA form, the CDR3 reads TGTGCCAGCAGCCCGGGACTAGCTCATAGCACAGATACGCAGTATTTT. The V gene is TRBV6-2 or TRBV6-3, the J gene TRBJ2-3, with TRBD2 identical over 9 bases. Germline V CDR1 and CDR2: MNHEY, SVGEGT. There are 16 residues in the CDR3. J was trimmed by 0 bases and V by 6 bases; bases with no gene match: 7.

This clonotype was found many times. The CDR3 sequence: CASSYWGRWPTDYGYTF. CDR3 nucleotide sequence: TGTGCCAGCAGTTATTGGGGGCGGTGGCCGACCGACTATGGCTACACCTTC. The chain uses TRBV27 and TRBJ1-2; a possible D gene is TRBD1 (6 bases). The length of the CDR3 is 17 residues. The V end lost 4 bases, the J end lost 3 bases, and 21 bases lay between the germline ends. From germline, CDR1 is MNHEY and CDR2 SMNVEV (reference sequence).

The CDR3 sequence: CASSLRGGPGELFF. DNA for the CDR3: TGTGCCAGCAGCTTACGGGGGGGCCCCGGGGAGCTGTTTTTT. V gene TRBV13 combines with J gene TRBJ2-2, with 8 bases fitting TRBD2. Losses at the gene ends were 2 bases for V and 6 bases for J; bases not matched to a gene: 2. The germline gives CDR1 PRHDT, CDR2 FYEKMQ (reference sequence). The CDR3 length is 14 residues.

This clonotype has a count of ten or more. The chain links TRBV15 to TRBJ2-7, with D perhaps matching TRBD1 (5 bases). The germline V gene encodes CDR1 LNHNV and CDR2 YYDKDF (reference sequence). This CDR3 has 15 amino acids. The V gene lost 0 bases and the J gene lost 5 bases, with 14 bases spanning the gap. CDR3 residues: CATSREADTWDEQYF. CDR3 in DNA: TGTGCCACCAGCAGAGAGGCGGACACCTGGGACGAGCAGTACTTC.

This chain joins TRBV25-1 and TRBJ2-3; no clear D gene. The CDR3 consists of 13 residues. Between the trimmed V and J ends, which lost 8 bases and 5 bases, there was a span of 14 bases. CDR1 is MGHDK and CDR2 is SYGVNS in the germline V gene. For the CDR3, the DNA is TGTGCCAGCGCGTTACTGTCAGGAGATACGCAGTATTTT. This sequence encodes CASALLSGDTQYF.

This clonotype was picked up one time. Its ends do not fully match the called genes, so a read error is possible. CDR3 amino acids: CASNQGAARGQSGELFF. The DNA for the CDR3 is TGCGCCAGCAACCAAGGGGCGGCGAGGGGCCAGTCCGGGGAGCTGTTTTTT. The rearrangement links TRBV4-1 to TRBJ2-2; either TRBD1 or TRBD2 may supply D (5 bases each). There are 17 residues in the CDR3. Germline V gives CDR1 MGHRA, CDR2 YSYEKL.

CDR3 DNA: TGTGCCAGCAGTCGGTCTAGCGGGAGCTCCTACGAGCAGTACTTC. This encodes CASSRSSGSSYEQYF. This chain connects TRBV6-1 to TRBJ2-7, with TRBD2 matching over 10 bases. CDR3 length: 15 residues. Germline V gene sequence: CDR1 MNHNS, CDR2 SASEGT. V lost 5 bases to trimming and J lost 0 bases; unmatched junction nucleotides: 4.

A single count supports this clonotype. Written as DNA, the CDR3 is TGTGCCATCAACCCGACAGGGCGCGCCTCACCCCTCCACTTT. It codes for CAINPTGRASPLHF. This chain uses TRBV10-3 with TRBJ1-6; 7 nucleotides match TRBD1. CDR3 length: 14 residues. CDR1 is ENHRY and CDR2 is SYGVKD in the germline V gene. The V segment lost 7 bases and the J segment 10 bases; nucleotides outside the gene matches: 10.

In its sample, this clonotype was seen a few times. This rearrangement joins TRBV9 to TRBJ2-2, with D uncertain. Germline CDR1 reads SGDLS; CDR2 reads YYNGEE. Trimming left V 0 bases short and J 0 bases short, with 3 bases between. The CDR3 length is 14 residues. CDR3 residues: CASSVGPNTGELFF. CDR3 DNA: TGTGCCAGCAGCGTAGGCCCGAACACCGGGGAGCTGTTTTTT. Combining the CDR3 with reference TRBV9 and TRBJ2-2 gives the whole variable domain DSGVTQTPKHLITATGQRVTLRCSPRSGDLSVYWYQQSLDQGLQFLIQYYNGEERAKGNILERFSAQQFPDLHSELNLSSLELGDSALYFCASSVGPNTGELFFGEGSRLTVL.